This is a list of T cell receptor beta chains from one sample in a study of blood T cell repertoires in COVID-19. The table came from immunoSEQ multiplex PCR; TCRdb's copy has only in-frame clones and leaves some out. Here the sample spans under 300,000 clones, roughly four fifths being singletons. Sequencing was performed on peripheral blood. These TCRs come from a woman younger than 30 with acute or convalescent COVID-19. The CDR3 runs from the conserved cysteine through the conserved F or W. A D gene is named only where the DNA matches it firmly. Rows may omit the clone size; those that give it use once, few, many or a size class.

j_call v_call d_call clone_size cdr3_nt cdr3_aa
TRBJ2-1 TRBV19 - - TGTGCCAGTAGTATACCGACTAGTTTACCCAATGAGCAGTTCTTC CASSIPTSLPNEQFF
TRBJ2-1 TRBV19 TRBD1 - TGTGCCAGTAGTCCCCCCGGGACAGGGAAGCATGAGCAGTTCTTC CASSPPGTGKHEQFF
TRBJ1-5 TRBV5-5 - - TGTGCCAGCAGTCCGACCGGACAGCTCAATCAGCCCCAGCATTTT CASSPTGQLNQPQHF
TRBJ2-2 TRBV7-2 - once TGTGCCAGCAGCTTCCTAAGTGTCCACGGGGAGCTGTTTTTT CASSFLSVHGELFF
TRBJ2-1 TRBV4-2 TRBD2 - TGTGCCAGCAGCCAAGAAGGACTAGCGGGGAGCTCCTACAATGAGCAGTTCTTC CASSQEGLAGSSYNEQFF
TRBJ1-2 TRBV3-1/TRBV3-2 - - TGTGCCAGCAGCCATGGACAGAGGGACTATGGCTACACCTTC CASSHGQRDYGYTF
TRBJ2-1 TRBV4-2 TRBD2 - TGTGCCAGCAGCCAACCATACCGGACTAGCGGGAGGGGCAGTAGCGATGAGCAGTTCTTC CASSQPYRTSGRGSSDEQFF
TRBJ2-1 TRBV19 TRBD1 medium-sized TGTGCCAGTAGTAGGGGACAGGGTGGCTACAATGAGCAGTTCTTC CASSRGQGGYNEQFF
TRBJ1-5 TRBV6-2/TRBV6-3 - - TGTGCCAGCAGTTACTCGCTGAGAAATCAGCCCCAGCATTTT CASSYSLRNQPQHF
TRBJ2-1 TRBV15 TRBD2 - TGTGCCACCAGCAGACGCATAGCGGGAGACGAGCAGTTCTTC CATSRRIAGDEQFF
TRBJ2-3 TRBV9 - - TGTGCCAGCAGCCTGACTCGCAACACAGATACGCAGTATTTT CASSLTRNTDTQYF
TRBJ2-7 TRBV3-1/TRBV3-2 TRBD2 - TGTGCCAGCAGCCTTGGGACTAGCCGATTCTACGAGCAGTACTTC CASSLGTSRFYEQYF
TRBJ2-1 TRBV2 - - TGTGCCAGCAGGAGGGACTACAATGAGCAGTTCTTC CASRRDYNEQFF
TRBJ2-7 TRBV5-5 - - TGTGCCAGCAGCTTGGCCCAGTACGAGCAGTACTTC CASSLAQYEQYF
TRBJ2-2 TRBV7-3 - few TGTGCCAGCAGCCCGAGTGTCCTTCCCACCGGGGAGCTGTTTTTT CASSPSVLPTGELFF
TRBJ2-4 TRBV7-2 - once TGTGCCAGCAGCCCAGACTCGTCCAAAAACATTCAGTACTTC CASSPDSSKNIQYF
TRBJ1-6 TRBV30 - few TGTGCCTGGAGTTCTAGCATTGGCCCGGGGAATTCACCCCTCCACTTT CAWSSSIGPGNSPLHF
TRBJ1-1 TRBV2 - few TGTGCCAGCAGGCCGCAGGGGTCGAACACTGAAGCTTTCTTT CASRPQGSNTEAFF
TRBJ1-2 TRBV14 - - TGTGCCAGCAGCCAAGATTGGGCTGGCTACACCTTC CASSQDWAGYTF
TRBJ1-5 TRBV18 - - TGTGCCAGCTCCTGGACAGCCAGCAATCAGCCCCAGCATTTT CASSWTASNQPQHF
TRBJ1-4 TRBV28 TRBD1 few TGTGCCAGCAGCCTTAACTACAGGGGGCAAGTAGAAAAACTGTTTTTT CASSLNYRGQVEKLFF
TRBJ2-1 TRBV6-4 TRBD2 few TGTGCCAGCAGTGACGCTCCGGGGACTAGGAGTGGTGAGCAGTTCTTC CASSDAPGTRSGEQFF
TRBJ2-7 TRBV6-5 TRBD2 once TGTGCCAGCAGTTACACCCGGGGGGTCTACGAGCAGTACTTC CASSYTRGVYEQYF
TRBJ2-7 TRBV14 - few TGTGCCAGCAGCCAACTCGACAGACACGAGCAGTACTTC CASSQLDRHEQYF
TRBJ1-2 TRBV6-6 - - TGTGCCAGCAGTTACTCGATTGCAGGTCCCTCGGATGGCTACACCTTC CASSYSIAGPSDGYTF
TRBJ1-6 TRBV4-3 - - TGCGCCAGCAGCCAAGATCGGGGCGGGGGCTCCTATAATTCACCCCTCCACTTT CASSQDRGGGSYNSPLHF
TRBJ1-6 TRBV5-4 - - TGTGCCAGCAGCTGGAATCGCGGGGAGGGTAATTCACCCCTCCACTTT CASSWNRGEGNSPLHF
TRBJ1-2 TRBV19 TRBD1 - TGTGCCAGTAGTGGGACAGGGGGCTTACATGGCTACACCTTC CASSGTGGLHGYTF
TRBJ2-1 TRBV9 TRBD2 - TGTGCCAGCAGCGTCGACCTAGGGACTACCGTTCTATTCAATGAGCAGTTCTTC CASSVDLGTTVLFNEQFF
TRBJ1-2 TRBV7-2 - once TGTGCCAGCAGCTCGAGGGACATCTTACTGGGCTACACCTTC CASSSRDILLGYTF
TRBJ2-2 TRBV6-2/TRBV6-3 TRBD2 - TGTGCCAGCAGTTCCCCTAGCGGGAGGGCCTGGACCGGGGAGCTGTTTTTT CASSSPSGRAWTGELFF
TRBJ2-5 TRBV5-8 - - TGTGCCAGTCAGATCTGGTGGACCCAGTACTTC CASQIWWTQYF
TRBJ2-3 TRBV6-5 TRBD2 - TGTGCCAGCAGGCTCGGGACTAGCGGCACAGATACGCAGTATTTT CASRLGTSGTDTQYF
TRBJ2-5 TRBV21-1 - - TGTGCCAGTCCACCGGGACTAGCGGTCCAAGAGACCCAGTACTTC CASPPGLAVQETQYF
TRBJ2-3 TRBV7-2 TRBD2 - TGTGCCAGCAGCGACTGGACTAGCGGCACAGATACGCAGTATTTT CASSDWTSGTDTQYF
TRBJ1-3 TRBV14 - - TGTGCCAGCAGCCCCTACTTCTCCACAGGATCAGGAAACACCATATATTTT CASSPYFSTGSGNTIYF
TRBJ2-1 TRBV10-2 - - TGCGCCAGCAGTGAACTTCGACTGAACAATGAGCAGTTCTTC CASSELRLNNEQFF
TRBJ2-7 TRBV19 - - TGTGCCAGTAGTATAGTCTCCGGGCTCGGGGGCGAGCAGTACTTC CASSIVSGLGGEQYF
TRBJ1-2 TRBV19 TRBD1 - TGTGCCAGTACCCTTGGACAGGGATACTATGGCTACACCTTC CASTLGQGYYGYTF
TRBJ2-1 TRBV27 TRBD2 once TGTGCCAGCAGTTCCCCCTTTGTCAGCGGGGACGACAATGAGCAGTTCTTC CASSSPFVSGDDNEQFF
TRBJ1-3 TRBV30 TRBD1 - TGTGCCTGGAGTGTGGGGACAGCGAGCTCTGGAAACACCATATATTTT CAWSVGTASSGNTIYF
TRBJ2-3 TRBV7-8 - - TGTGCCAGCAGCTTAGGGTCTAGCGCTACGCAGTATTTT CASSLGSSATQYF
TRBJ2-5 TRBV9 TRBD1 - TGTGCCAGCAGCTTTGGACAGGGCGGAGAGACCCAGTACTTC CASSFGQGGETQYF
TRBJ2-1 TRBV14 TRBD2 once TGTGCCAGCAGCCAAGATTCCGGACTAGTGGGCAATGAGCAGTTCTTC CASSQDSGLVGNEQFF
TRBJ1-2 TRBV6-5 - - TGTGCCAGCAGCCCCCTGGCAGTTAAAAAATATGGCTACACCTTC CASSPLAVKKYGYTF
TRBJ1-2 TRBV4-3 - - TGCGCCAGCAGCCAACAACGTGGTTCAGGGAGGAATGGCTACACCTTC CASSQQRGSGRNGYTF
TRBJ2-7 TRBV7-6 TRBD1 - TGTGCCAGCAGCTTAGAGCCGGACAGGGCGGGCTCCTACGAGCAGTACTTC CASSLEPDRAGSYEQYF
TRBJ2-3 TRBV29-1 - - TGCAGCGTTGACGGTGCCGGAGGAACAGATACGCAGTATTTT CSVDGAGGTDTQYF
TRBJ2-7 TRBV7-2 - - TGTGCCAGCAGCTTAGCCCGGGGTCAGGGCCAAGGGGGGCAGTACTTC CASSLARGQGQGGQYF
TRBJ2-6 TRBV11-1 - - TGTGCCAGCAGATACGAGGGTCCTGGGGCCAACGTCCTGACTTTC CASRYEGPGANVLTF
TRBJ2-1 TRBV30 - once TGTGCCTGGAGTCCTTGGCCCGACAATGAGCAGTTCTTC CAWSPWPDNEQFF
TRBJ2-3 TRBV5-4 - - TGTGCCAGCAGCTCGTCGGCGGGAGATACGCAGTATTTT CASSSSAGDTQYF
TRBJ2-1 TRBV10-3 - - TGTGCCATCAGTGAGTCTGAGGTTGGCTCCTACAATGAGCAGTTCTTC CAISESEVGSYNEQFF
TRBJ1-4 TRBV4-1 - - TGCGCCAGCAGCCTCGGAGTAAAGGCCTCTAATGAAAAACTGTTTTTT CASSLGVKASNEKLFF
TRBJ2-7 TRBV28 TRBD1 - TGTGCCAGCAGTTCGGGACAGGTGGTTTTCGGGGAGCAGTACTTC CASSSGQVVFGEQYF
TRBJ2-1 TRBV7-9 TRBD2 few TGTGCCAGCAGCGGCCTCGGACTAGCGGGAGGGCCTTCCTACAATGAGCAGTTCTTC CASSGLGLAGGPSYNEQFF
TRBJ2-7 TRBV12-3/TRBV12-4 TRBD1 - TGTGCCAGCAGTGGACAGGATGCCTACGAGCAGTACTTC CASSGQDAYEQYF
TRBJ1-1 TRBV6-2/TRBV6-3 TRBD1 once TGTGCCAGCAGTTACGGACAGGGCATGAACACTGAAGCTTTCTTT CASSYGQGMNTEAFF
TRBJ1-6 TRBV19 - - TGTGCCAGTAGCGAACGGGGGGCCTCCTATAATTCACCCCTCCACTTT CASSERGASYNSPLHF